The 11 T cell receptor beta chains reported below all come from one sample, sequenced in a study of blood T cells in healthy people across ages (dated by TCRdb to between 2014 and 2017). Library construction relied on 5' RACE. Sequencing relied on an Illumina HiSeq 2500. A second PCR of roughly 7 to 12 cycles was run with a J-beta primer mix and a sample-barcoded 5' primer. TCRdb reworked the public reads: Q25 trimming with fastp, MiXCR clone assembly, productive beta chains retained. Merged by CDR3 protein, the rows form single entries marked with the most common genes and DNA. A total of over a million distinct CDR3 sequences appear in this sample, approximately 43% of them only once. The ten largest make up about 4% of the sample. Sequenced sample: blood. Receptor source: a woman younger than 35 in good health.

The CDR3 loop reads CASSLWWGQGRSGYTF. The CDR3, as DNA: TGTGCCAGCAGTTTATGGTGGGGGCAGGGGCGATCCGGCTACACCTTC. The chain employs TRBV27 and TRBJ1-2, with D maybe TRBD1 (6 bases). The CDR3 loop spans 16 amino acids. Germline V lookup: CDR1 MNHEY, CDR2 SMNVEV (reference sequence). V lost 1 base and J 8 bases, leaving 20 bases between the germline ends.

The CDR3 here is CASSYGTSGSGEQFF. For the CDR3, the DNA is TGTGCCAGCAGTTACGGAACTAGCGGGAGTGGTGAGCAGTTCTTC. The chain combines TRBV6-5 with TRBJ2-1; 11 nucleotides align to TRBD2. There are 15 residues in the CDR3. V gave up 2 bases and J gave up 9 bases; unmatched junction bases: 6. CDR1 MNHEY and CDR2 SVGAGI come from the germline V gene.

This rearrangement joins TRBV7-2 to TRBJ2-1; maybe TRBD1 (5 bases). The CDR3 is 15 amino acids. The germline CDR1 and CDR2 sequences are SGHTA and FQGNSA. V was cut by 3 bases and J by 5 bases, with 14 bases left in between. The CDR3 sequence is CASSLARWTNNEQFF. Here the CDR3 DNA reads TGTGCCAGCAGCTTGGCCAGGTGGACAAACAATGAGCAGTTCTTC.

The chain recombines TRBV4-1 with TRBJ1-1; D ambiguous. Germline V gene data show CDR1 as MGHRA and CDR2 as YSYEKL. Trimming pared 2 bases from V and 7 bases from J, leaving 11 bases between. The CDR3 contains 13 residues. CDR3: CASSQLTKDEAFF. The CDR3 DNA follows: TGCGCCAGCAGCCAACTGACTAAAGATGAAGCTTTCTTT.

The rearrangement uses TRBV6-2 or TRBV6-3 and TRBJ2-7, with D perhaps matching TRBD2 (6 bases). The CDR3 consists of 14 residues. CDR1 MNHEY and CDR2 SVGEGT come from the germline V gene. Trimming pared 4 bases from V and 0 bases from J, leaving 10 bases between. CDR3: CASSLAVLSYEQYF. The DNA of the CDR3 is TGTGCCAGCAGTTTAGCGGTCCTCTCCTACGAGCAGTACTTC.

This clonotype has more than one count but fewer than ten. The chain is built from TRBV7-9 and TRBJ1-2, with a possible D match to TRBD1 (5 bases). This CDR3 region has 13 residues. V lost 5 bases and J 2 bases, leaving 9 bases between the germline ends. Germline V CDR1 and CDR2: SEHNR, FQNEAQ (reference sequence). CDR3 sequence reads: CASSATENYGYTF. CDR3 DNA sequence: TGTGCCAGCAGCGCGACAGAAAACTATGGCTACACCTTC. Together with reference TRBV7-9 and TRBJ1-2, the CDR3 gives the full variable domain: DTGVSQNPRHKITKRGQNVTFRCDPISEHNRLYWYRQTLGQGPEFLTYFQNEAQLEKSRLLSDRFSAERPKGSFSTLEIQRTEQGDSAMYLCASSATENYGYTFGSGTRLTVV.

Here the CDR3 reads CASSLQEVYNEQFF. Written as DNA, the CDR3 is TGCGCCAGCAGCTTACAGGAGGTCTACAATGAGCAGTTCTTC. The chain uses TRBV5-1 and TRBJ2-1; either TRBD1 or TRBD2 may supply D (5 bases each). The V gene's germline CDR1 is SGHRS and CDR2 YFSETQ. The CDR3 sequence is 14 residues long. V lost 2 bases to trimming and J lost 3 bases, with 9 bases between them.

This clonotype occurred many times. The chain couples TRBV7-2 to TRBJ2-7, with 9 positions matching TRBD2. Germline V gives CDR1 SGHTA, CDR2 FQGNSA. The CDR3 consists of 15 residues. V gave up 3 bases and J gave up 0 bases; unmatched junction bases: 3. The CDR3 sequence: CASSFSGGRSYEQYF. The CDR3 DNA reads TGTGCCAGCAGCTTCAGCGGGGGGCGCTCCTACGAGCAGTACTTC.

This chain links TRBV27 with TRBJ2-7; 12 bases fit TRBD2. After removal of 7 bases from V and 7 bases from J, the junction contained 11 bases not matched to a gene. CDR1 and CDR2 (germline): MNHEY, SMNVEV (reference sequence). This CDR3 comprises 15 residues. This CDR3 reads CASTLGTSGHNEQYF. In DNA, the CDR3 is TGTGCCAGCACCCTAGGGACTAGCGGGCACAATGAGCAGTACTTC.

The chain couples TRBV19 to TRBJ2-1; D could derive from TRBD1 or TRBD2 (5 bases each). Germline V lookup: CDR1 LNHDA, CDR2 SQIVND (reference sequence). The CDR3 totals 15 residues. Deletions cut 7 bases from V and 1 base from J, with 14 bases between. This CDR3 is CASNSGTASYNEQFF. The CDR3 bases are TGTGCCAGTAACTCCGGGACGGCATCCTACAATGAGCAGTTCTTC.

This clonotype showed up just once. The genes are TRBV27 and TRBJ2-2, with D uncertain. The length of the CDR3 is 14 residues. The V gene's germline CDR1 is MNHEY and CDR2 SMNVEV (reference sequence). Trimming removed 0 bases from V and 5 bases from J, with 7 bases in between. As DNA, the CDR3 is TGTGCCAGCAGTTTATCCTCCTTTACCGGGGAGCTGTTTTTT. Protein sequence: CASSLSSFTGELFF.